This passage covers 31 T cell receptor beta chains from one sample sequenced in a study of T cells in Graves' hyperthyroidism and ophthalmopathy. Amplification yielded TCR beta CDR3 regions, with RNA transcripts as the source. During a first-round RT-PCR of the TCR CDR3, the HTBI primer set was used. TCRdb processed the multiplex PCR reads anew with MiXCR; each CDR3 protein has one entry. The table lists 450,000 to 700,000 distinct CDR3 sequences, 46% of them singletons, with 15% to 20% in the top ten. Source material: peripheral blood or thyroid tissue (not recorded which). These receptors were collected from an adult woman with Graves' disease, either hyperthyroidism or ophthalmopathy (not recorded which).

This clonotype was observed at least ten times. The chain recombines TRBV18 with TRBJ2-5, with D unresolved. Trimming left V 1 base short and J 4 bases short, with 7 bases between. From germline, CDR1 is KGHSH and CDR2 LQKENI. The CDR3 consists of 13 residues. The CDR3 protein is CASSPLPAETQYF. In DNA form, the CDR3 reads TGTGCCAGCTCACCACTTCCGGCAGAGACCCAGTACTTC.

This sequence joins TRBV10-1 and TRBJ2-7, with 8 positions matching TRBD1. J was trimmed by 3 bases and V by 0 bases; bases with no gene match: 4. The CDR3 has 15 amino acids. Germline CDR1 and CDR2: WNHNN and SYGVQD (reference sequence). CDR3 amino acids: CASSESGQGIYEQYF. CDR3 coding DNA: TGCGCCAGCAGTGAGTCAGGACAGGGAATCTACGAGCAGTACTTC.

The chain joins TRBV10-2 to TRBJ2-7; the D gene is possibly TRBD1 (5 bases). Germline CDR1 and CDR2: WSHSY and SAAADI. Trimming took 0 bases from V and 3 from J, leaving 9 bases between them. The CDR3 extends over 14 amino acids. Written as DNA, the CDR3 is TGCGCCAGCAGTGAGTCGCAGGGTCTCTACGAGCAGTACTTC. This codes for CASSESQGLYEQYF.

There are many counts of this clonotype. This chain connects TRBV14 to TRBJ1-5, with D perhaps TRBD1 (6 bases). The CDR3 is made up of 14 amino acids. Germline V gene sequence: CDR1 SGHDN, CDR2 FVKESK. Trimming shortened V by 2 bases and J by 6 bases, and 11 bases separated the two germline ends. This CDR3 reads CASSQTGFTQPQHF. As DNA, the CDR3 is TGTGCCAGCAGCCAAACAGGGTTTACTCAGCCCCAGCATTTT.

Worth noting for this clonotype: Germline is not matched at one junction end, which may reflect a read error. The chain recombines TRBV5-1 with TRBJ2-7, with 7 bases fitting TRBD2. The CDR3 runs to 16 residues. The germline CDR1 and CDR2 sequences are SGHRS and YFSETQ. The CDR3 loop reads CASSLATSEFSGELYF. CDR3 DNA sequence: TGCGCCAGCAGCTTGGCCACTAGCGAGTTTTCTGGGGAGCTGTACTTC.

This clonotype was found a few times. This chain's CDR3 is CASSQSPGYSGNTIYF. The CDR3 DNA is TGTGCCAGCAGCCAGAGTCCAGGTTACTCTGGAAACACCATATATTTT. The V call is TRBV13, the J call TRBJ1-3, with D uncertain. The CDR3 is 16 residues long. In germline, CDR1 is PRHDT, CDR2 FYEKMQ (reference sequence). V was clipped by 5 bases and J by 0 bases, with 14 bases between them.

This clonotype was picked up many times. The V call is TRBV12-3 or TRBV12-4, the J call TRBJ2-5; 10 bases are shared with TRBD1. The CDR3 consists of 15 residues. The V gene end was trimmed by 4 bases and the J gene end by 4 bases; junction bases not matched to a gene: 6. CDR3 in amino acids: CASSYRQGAVETQYF. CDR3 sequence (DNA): TGTGCCAGCAGTTACCGACAGGGGGCCGTAGAGACCCAGTACTTC.

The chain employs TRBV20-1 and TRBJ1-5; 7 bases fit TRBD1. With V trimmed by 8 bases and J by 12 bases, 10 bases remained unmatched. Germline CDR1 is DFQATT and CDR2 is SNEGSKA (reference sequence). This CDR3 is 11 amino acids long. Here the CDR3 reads CSTSVGTVQHF. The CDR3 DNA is TGCAGTACCTCAGTTGGGACAGTCCAGCATTTT.

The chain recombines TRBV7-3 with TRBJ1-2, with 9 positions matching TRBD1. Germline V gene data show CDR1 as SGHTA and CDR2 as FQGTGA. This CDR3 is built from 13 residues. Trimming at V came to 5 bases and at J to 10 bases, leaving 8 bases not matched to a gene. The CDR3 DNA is TGTGCCAGCAGCGAGAGACAGGGGGGGATCTACACCTTC. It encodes CASSERQGGIYTF. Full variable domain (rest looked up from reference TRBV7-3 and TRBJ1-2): GAGVSQTPSNKVTEKGKYVELRCDPISGHTALYWYRQSLGQGPEFLIYFQGTGAADDSGLPNDRFFAVRPEGSVSTLKIQRTERGDSAVYLCASSERQGGIYTFGSGTRLTVV.

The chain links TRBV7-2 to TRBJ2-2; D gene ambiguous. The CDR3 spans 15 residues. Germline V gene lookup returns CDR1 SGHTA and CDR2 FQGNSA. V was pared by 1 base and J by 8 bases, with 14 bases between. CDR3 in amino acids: CASSLVSTPRGELFF. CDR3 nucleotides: TGTGCCAGCAGCTTAGTTTCCACCCCCCGGGGGGAGCTGTTTTTT.

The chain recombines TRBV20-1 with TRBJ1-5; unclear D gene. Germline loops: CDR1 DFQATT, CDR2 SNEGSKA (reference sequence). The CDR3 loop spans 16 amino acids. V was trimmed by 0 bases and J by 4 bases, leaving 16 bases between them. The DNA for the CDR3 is TGCAGTGCTAGAGATAAAGGGCAGCTTTTGAATCAGCCCCAGCATTTT. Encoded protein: CSARDKGQLLNQPQHF.

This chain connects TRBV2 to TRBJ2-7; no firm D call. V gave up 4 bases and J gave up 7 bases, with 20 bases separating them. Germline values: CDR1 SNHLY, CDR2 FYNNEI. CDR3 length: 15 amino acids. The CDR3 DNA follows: TGTGCCAGCAGTGTGGACGTCTCCCCCGGCAATGAGCAGTACTTC. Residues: CASSVDVSPGNEQYF.

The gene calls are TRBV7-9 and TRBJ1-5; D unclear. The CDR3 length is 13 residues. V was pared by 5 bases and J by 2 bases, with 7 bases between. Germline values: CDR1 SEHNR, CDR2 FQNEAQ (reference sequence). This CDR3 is CASSTHGNQPQHF. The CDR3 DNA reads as TGTGCCAGCAGCACCCACGGCAATCAGCCCCAGCATTTT.

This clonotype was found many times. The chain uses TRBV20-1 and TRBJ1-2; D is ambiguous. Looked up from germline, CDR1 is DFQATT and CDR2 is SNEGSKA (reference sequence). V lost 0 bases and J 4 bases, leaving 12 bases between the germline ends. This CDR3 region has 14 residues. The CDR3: CSARDIRFVYGYTF. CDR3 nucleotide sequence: TGCAGTGCTAGAGATATCCGCTTCGTCTATGGCTACACCTTC.

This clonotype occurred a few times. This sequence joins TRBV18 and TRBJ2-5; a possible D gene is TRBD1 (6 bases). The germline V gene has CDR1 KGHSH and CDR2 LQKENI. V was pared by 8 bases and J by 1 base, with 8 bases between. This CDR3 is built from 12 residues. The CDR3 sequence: CASRDIQETQYF. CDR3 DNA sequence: TGTGCCAGCCGGGACATCCAAGAGACCCAGTACTTC.

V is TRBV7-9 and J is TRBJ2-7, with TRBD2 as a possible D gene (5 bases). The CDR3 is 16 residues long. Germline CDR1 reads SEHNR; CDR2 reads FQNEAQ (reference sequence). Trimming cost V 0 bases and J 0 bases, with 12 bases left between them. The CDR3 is CASSLALSGFSYEQYF. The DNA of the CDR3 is TGTGCCAGCAGCTTAGCGCTCAGCGGCTTCTCCTACGAGCAGTACTTC.

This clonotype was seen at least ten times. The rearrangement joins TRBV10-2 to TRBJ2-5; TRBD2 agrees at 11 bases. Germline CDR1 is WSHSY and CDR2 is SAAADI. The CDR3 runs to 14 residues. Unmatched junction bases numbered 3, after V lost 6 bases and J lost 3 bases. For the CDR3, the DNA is TGCGCCAGCAGGTCGGGACTAGCGGAAGAGACCCAGTACTTC. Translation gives CASRSGLAEETQYF.

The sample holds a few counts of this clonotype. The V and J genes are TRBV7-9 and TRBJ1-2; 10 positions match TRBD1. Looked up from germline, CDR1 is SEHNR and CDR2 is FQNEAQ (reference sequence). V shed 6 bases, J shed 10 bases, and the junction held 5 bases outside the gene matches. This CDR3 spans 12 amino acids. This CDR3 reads CASSGQGGIYTF. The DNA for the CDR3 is TGTGCCAGCAGTGGACAGGGGGGGATCTACACCTTC.

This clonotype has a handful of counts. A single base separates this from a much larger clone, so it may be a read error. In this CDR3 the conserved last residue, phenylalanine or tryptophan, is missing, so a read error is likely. CDR3 residues: CASSLGGEAFL. For the CDR3, the DNA is TGTGCCAGCAGTTTGGGCGGAGAAGCTTTCCTT. The V gene is TRBV12-3 or TRBV12-4, the J gene TRBJ1-1; D is uncertain. The germline V and J ends were trimmed by 3 bases and 8 bases, with 7 bases remaining between them. CDR3 size: 11 residues.

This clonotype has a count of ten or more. The chain's CDR3 is CASSLVSTEAFF. The CDR3 DNA follows: TGTGCCAGCAGCTTAGTATCCACTGAAGCTTTCTTT. This chain uses TRBV11-2 with TRBJ1-1; D is ambiguous. V shed 1 base and J shed 4 bases, with 4 bases lying between them. In germline, CDR1 is SGHAT, CDR2 FQNNGV. The CDR3 covers 12 residues.

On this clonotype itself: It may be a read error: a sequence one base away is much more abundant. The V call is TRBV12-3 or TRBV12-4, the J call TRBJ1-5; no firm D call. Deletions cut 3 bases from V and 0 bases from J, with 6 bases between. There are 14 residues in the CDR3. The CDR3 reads CASSFQYSNQPQHF. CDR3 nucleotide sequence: TGTGCCAGCAGTTTTCAGTATAGCAATCAGCCCCAGCATTTT.

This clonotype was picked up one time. Here the CDR3 DNA reads TGTGCCAGCAGCTTAGCGGGCCTTAGGGCGATGGAGACCCAGTACTTC. Protein: CASSLAGLRAMETQYF. The rearrangement links TRBV7-2 to TRBJ2-5, with D hard to call. Germline-derived CDR1 and CDR2 are SGHTA and FQGNSA. The CDR3 spans 16 residues. The V end lost 0 bases, the J end lost 5 bases, and 16 bases lay between the germline ends.

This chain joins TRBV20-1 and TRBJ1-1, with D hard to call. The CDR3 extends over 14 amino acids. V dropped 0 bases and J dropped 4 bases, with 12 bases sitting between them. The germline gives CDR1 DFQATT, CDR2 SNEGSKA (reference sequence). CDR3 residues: CSARDPGTGTEAFF. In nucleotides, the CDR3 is TGCAGTGCTAGAGATCCGGGAACGGGCACTGAAGCTTTCTTT.

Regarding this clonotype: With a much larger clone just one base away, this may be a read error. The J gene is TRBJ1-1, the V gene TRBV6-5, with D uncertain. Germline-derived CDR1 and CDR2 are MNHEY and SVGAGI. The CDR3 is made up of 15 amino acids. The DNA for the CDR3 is TGTGCCAGCAGATACTCGAATCCCAGGAACTCTGAAGCTTTCTTT. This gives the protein CASRYSNPRNSEAFF.

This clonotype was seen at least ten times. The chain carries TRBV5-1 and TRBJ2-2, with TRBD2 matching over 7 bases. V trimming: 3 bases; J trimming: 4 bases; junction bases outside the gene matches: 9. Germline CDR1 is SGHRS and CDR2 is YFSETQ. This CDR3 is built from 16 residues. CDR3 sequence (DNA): TGCGCCAGCAGCTCTGGACTAGTAATGGCCACCGGGGAGCTGTTTTTT. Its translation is CASSSGLVMATGELFF.

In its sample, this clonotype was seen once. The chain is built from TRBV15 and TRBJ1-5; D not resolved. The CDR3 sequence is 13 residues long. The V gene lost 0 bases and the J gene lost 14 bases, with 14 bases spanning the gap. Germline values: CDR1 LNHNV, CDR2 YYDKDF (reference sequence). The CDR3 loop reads CATSRDWVAYEHF. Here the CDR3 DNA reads TGTGCCACCAGCAGAGATTGGGTAGCCTACGAGCATTTT. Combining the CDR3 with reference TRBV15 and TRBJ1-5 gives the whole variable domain DAMVIQNPRYQVTQFGKPVTLSCSQTLNHNVMYWYQQKSSQAPKLLFHYYDKDFNNEADTPDNFQSRRPNTSFCFLDIRSPGLGDTAMYLCATSRDWVAYEHFGDGTRLSIL.

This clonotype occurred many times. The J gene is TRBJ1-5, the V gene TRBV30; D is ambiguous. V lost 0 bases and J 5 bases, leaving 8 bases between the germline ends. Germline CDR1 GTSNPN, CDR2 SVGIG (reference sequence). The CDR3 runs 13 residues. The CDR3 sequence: CAWSVKRDQPQHF. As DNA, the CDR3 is TGTGCCTGGAGTGTAAAAAGGGATCAGCCCCAGCATTTT.

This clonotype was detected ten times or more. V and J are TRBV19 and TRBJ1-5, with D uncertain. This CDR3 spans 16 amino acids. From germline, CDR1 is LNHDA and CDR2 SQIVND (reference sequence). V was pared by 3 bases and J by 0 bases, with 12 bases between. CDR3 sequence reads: CASSIRAGLSNQPQHF. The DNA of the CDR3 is TGTGCCAGTAGTATTCGGGCAGGTCTTAGCAATCAGCCCCAGCATTTT.

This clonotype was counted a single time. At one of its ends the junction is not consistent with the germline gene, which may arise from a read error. The CDR3 is CATSKDYGFRSGYGDTF. The CDR3 DNA follows: TGTGCCACCAGCAAAGATTACGGGTTTAGGAGTGGCTATGGCGACACCTTC. The chain carries TRBV15 and TRBJ1-2; no definite D call. Germline values: CDR1 LNHNV, CDR2 YYDKDF (reference sequence). This CDR3 region has 17 residues. Based on the CDR3 plus reference TRBV15 and TRBJ1-2, the full variable domain is DAMVIQNPRYQVTQFGKPVTLSCSQTLNHNVMYWYQQKSSQAPKLLFHYYDKDFNNEADTPDNFQSRRPNTSFCFLDIRSPGLGDTAMYLCATSKDYGFRSGYGDTFGSGTRLTVV.

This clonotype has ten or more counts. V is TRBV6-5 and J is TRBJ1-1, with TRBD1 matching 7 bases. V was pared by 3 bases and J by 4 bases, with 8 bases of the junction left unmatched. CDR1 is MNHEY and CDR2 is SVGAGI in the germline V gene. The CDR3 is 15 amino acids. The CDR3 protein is CASSYGTATTTEAFF. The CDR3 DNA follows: TGTGCCAGCAGTTATGGGACAGCTACAACCACTGAAGCTTTCTTT.

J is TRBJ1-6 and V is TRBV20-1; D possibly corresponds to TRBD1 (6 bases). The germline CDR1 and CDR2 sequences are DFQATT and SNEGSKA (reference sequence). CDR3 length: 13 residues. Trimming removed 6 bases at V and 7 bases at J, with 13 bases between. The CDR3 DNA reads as TGCAGTGCGCACGGGACATCAAATTCACCCCTCCACTTT. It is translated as CSAHGTSNSPLHF.